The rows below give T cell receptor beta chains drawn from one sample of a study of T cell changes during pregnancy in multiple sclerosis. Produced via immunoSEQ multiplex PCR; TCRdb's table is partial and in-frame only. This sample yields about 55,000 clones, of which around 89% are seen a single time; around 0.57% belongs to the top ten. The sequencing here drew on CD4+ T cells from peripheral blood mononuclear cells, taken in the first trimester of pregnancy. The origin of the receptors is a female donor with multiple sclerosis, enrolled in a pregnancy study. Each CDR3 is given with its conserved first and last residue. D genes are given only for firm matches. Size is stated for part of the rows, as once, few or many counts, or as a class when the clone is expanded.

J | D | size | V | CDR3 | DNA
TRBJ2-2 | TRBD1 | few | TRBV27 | CASSLSTSHRGNTGELFF | TGTGCCAGCAGTTTATCAACAAGTCACAGGGGTAACACCGGGGAGCTGTTTTTT
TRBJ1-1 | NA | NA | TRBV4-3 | CASSQSIVGIANTEAFF | TGCGCCAGCAGCCAATCGATCGTCGGGATTGCGAACACTGAAGCTTTCTTT
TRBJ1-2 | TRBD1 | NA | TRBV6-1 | CASSLGQGPSGYTF | TGTGCCAGCAGCCTCGGACAGGGGCCTTCCGGCTACACCTTC
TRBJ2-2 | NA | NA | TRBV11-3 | CASSLVRGMNTGELFF | TGTGCCAGCAGCTTAGTTAGGGGGATGAACACCGGGGAGCTGTTTTTT
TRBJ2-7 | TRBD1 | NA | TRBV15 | CATSRGTGNSYEQYF | TGTGCCACCAGCAGAGGGACAGGGAACTCCTACGAGCAGTACTTC
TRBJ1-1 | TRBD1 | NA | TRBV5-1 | CATREVTGGHGDTEAFF | TGCGCCACCAGGGAAGTGACAGGGGGCCATGGGGACACTGAAGCTTTCTTT
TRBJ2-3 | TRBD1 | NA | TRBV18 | CASSPTGVMGTDTQYF | TGTGCCAGCTCACCGACAGGGGTCATGGGCACAGATACGCAGTATTTT
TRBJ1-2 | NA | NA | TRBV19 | CASTSGPRSGYTF | TGTGCCAGTACCTCTGGGCCCAGAAGTGGCTACACCTTC
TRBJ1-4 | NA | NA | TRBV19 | CASSNSAVRGNEKLFF | TGTGCCAGTAGCAACTCCGCGGTCAGGGGTAATGAAAAACTGTTTTTT
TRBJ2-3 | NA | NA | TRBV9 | CASSVEIGEDTQYF | TGTGCCAGCAGCGTAGAGATAGGGGAAGATACGCAGTATTTT
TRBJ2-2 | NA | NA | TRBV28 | CASSNSFLEAGELFF | TGTGCCAGCAGCAATTCCTTTCTGGAGGCCGGGGAGCTGTTTTTT
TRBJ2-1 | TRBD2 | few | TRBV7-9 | CASSFGQAGVHNEQFF | TGTGCCAGCAGCTTCGGTCAAGCGGGGGTTCACAATGAGCAGTTCTTC
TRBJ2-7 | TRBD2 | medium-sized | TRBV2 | CASSPTSGRSNEQYF | TGTGCCAGCAGTCCGACTAGCGGGAGAAGCAACGAGCAGTACTTC
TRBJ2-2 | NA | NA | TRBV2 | CASKLEGTGELFF | TGTGCCAGCAAACTAGAGGGCACCGGGGAGCTGTTTTTT
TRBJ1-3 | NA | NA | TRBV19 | CASSNDQRRASGNTIYF | TGTGCCAGTAGTAACGATCAGCGCAGAGCCTCCGGAAACACCATATATTTT
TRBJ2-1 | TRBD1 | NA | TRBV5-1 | CASSLRYPRQGNEQFF | TGCGCCAGCAGCTTGCGTTACCCGCGACAGGGCAATGAGCAGTTCTTC
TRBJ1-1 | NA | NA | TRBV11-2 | CASSTSVGYTEAFF | TGTGCCAGCAGCACTAGCGTGGGGTACACTGAAGCTTTCTTT
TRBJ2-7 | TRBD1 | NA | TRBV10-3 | CAISPLLGQAYEQYF | TGTGCCATCAGCCCTTTGTTAGGACAGGCCTACGAGCAGTACTTC
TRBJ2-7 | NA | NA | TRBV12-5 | CASGPGDRSYEQYF | TGTGCTAGTGGTCCGGGGGACCGGTCCTACGAGCAGTACTTC
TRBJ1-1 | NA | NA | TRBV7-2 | CASSLVVRTEAFF | TGTGCCAGCAGCTTAGTGGTTCGGACTGAAGCTTTCTTT
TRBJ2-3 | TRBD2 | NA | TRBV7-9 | CASRTRSGSFTDTQYF | TGTGCCAGCAGAACTCGTAGCGGGAGCTTCACAGATACGCAGTATTTT
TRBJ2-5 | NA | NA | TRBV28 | CASNSIQSQETQYF | TGTGCCAGCAACTCGATACAGAGCCAAGAGACCCAGTACTTC
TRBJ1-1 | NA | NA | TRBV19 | CASIPGSGAEAFF | TGTGCCAGTATTCCGGGGAGTGGCGCTGAAGCTTTCTTT
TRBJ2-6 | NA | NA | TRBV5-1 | CASSQTVLSGANVLTF | TGCGCCAGCAGCCAAACTGTTCTCTCTGGGGCCAACGTCCTGACTTTC
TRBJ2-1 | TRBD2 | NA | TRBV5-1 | CASSLELAGGEFF | TGCGCCAGCAGCTTGGAACTAGCGGGAGGAGAGTTCTTC
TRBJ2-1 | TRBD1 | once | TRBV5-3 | CARSLDSQPGQGSGTHNEQFF | TGTGCCAGAAGCTTGGACTCGCAACCGGGACAGGGTTCAGGCACACACAATGAGCAGTTCTTC
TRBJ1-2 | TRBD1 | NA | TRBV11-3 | CASSLGTDGYTF | TGTGCCAGCAGCTTGGGGACAGATGGCTACACCTTC
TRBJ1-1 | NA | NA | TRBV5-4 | CASSLPNTPQAFF | TGTGCCAGCAGCTTGCCAAACACCCCCCAAGCTTTCTTT
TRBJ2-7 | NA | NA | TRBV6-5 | CASNSGVADEQYF | TGTGCCAGCAATTCCGGGGTGGCCGACGAGCAGTACTTC
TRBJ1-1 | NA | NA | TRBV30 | CAWSDSSNTEAFF | TGTGCCTGGAGTGACAGCTCGAACACTGAAGCTTTCTTT
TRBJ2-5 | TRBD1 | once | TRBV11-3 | CASSSGTAETQYF | TGTGCCAGCAGCTCCGGGACAGCGGAGACCCAGTACTTC
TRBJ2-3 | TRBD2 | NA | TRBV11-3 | CASSSRGGTDTQYF | TGTGCCAGCAGCTCGCGGGGGGGGACAGATACGCAGTATTTT
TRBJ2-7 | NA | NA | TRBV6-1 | CASSGQLYSYEQYF | TGTGCCAGCAGTGGACAGTTATACTCCTACGAGCAGTACTTC
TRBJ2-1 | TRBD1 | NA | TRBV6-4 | CASSALVLGQGKNEQFF | TGTGCCAGCAGTGCCCTCGTGTTGGGACAGGGTAAAAATGAGCAGTTCTTC
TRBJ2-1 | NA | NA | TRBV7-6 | CASSQDILSYNEQFF | TGTGCCAGCAGCCAAGACATCCTCTCCTACAATGAGCAGTTCTTC
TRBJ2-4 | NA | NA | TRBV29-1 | CSVGQSGKNIQYF | TGCAGCGTAGGACAGTCAGGCAAAAACATTCAGTACTTC
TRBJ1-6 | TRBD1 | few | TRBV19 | CASSILTGGNSPLHF | TGTGCCAGTAGTATCCTGACAGGGGGCAATTCACCCCTCCACTTT
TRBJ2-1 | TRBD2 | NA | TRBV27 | CASTRLATSSYNEQFF | TGTGCCAGCACTAGACTAGCGACGAGCTCCTACAATGAGCAGTTCTTC
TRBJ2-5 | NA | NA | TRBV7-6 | CASSLGPGHQETQYF | TGTGCCAGCAGCTTAGGTCCAGGCCACCAAGAGACCCAGTACTTC
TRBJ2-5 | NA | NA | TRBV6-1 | CASSEARLQGRETQYF | TGTGCCAGCAGTGAAGCGCGACTTCAGGGTCGGGAGACCCAGTACTTC
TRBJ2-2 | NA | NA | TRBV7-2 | CASSLVVVQGDTGELFF | TGTGCCAGCAGCTTAGTTGTTGTACAGGGAGACACCGGGGAGCTGTTTTTT
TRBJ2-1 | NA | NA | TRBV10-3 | CATQAGLSSSYNEQFF | TGTGCCACCCAGGCTGGACTATCCAGCTCCTACAATGAGCAGTTCTTC
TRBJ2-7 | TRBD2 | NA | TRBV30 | CAGGSGSYEQYF | TGTGCCGGCGGGAGCGGCTCCTACGAGCAGTACTTC
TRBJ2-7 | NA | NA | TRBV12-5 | CASGPLREKGGVSSYEQYF | TGTGCTAGTGGTCCCTTGCGGGAGAAAGGGGGGGTAAGCTCCTACGAGCAGTACTTC
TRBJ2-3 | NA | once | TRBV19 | CASSIDRATRRTDTQYF | TGTGCCAGTAGTATAGATCGTGCGACTAGGCGAACAGATACGCAGTATTTT
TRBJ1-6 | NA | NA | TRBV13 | CASSLEAGSRDSPLHF | TGTGCCAGCAGCTTAGAGGCCGGGAGTAGGGATTCACCCCTCCACTTT
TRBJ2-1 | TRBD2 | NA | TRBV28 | CASSIVAGVADNEQFF | TGTGCCAGCAGTATAGTAGCGGGAGTTGCGGACAATGAGCAGTTCTTC
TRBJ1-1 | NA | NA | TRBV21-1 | CASSTRDRNTEAFF | TGTGCCAGCAGCACCCGGGACAGGAACACTGAAGCTTTCTTT
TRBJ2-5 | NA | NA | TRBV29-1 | CSALRLVGETQYF | TGCAGCGCTCTACGGCTAGTCGGGGAGACCCAGTACTTC
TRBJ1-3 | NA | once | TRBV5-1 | CASSPSSGNTIYF | TGCGCCAGCAGCCCTAGTTCGGGAAACACCATATATTTT
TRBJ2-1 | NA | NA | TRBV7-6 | CASSLRGAFYDEQFF | TGTGCCAGCAGCTTACGGGGGGCGTTCTACGATGAGCAGTTCTTC
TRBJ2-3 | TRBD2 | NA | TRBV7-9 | CASSSPWGGWDTDTQYF | TGTGCCAGCAGCTCCCCCTGGGGGGGGTGGGACACAGATACGCAGTATTTT
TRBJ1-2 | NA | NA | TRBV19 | CASSIELGQSLLYGYTF | TGTGCCAGTAGTATAGAATTGGGCCAGAGCCTACTCTATGGCTACACCTTC
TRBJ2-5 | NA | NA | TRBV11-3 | CASSLSLMDTYQETQYF | TGTGCCAGCAGCTTAAGCCTAATGGACACGTACCAAGAGACCCAGTACTTC
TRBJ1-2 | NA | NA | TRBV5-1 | CASSLSRGDYGYTF | TGCGCCAGCAGCTTATCCCGGGGAGACTATGGCTACACCTTC
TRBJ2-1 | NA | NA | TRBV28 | CASSPHSGGSHNEQFF | TGTGCCAGCAGTCCACACTCGGGCGGGTCCCACAATGAGCAGTTCTTC
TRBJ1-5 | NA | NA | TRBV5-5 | CASSLGDGGQPQHF | TGTGCCAGCAGCTTGGGGGACGGGGGTCAGCCCCAGCATTTT